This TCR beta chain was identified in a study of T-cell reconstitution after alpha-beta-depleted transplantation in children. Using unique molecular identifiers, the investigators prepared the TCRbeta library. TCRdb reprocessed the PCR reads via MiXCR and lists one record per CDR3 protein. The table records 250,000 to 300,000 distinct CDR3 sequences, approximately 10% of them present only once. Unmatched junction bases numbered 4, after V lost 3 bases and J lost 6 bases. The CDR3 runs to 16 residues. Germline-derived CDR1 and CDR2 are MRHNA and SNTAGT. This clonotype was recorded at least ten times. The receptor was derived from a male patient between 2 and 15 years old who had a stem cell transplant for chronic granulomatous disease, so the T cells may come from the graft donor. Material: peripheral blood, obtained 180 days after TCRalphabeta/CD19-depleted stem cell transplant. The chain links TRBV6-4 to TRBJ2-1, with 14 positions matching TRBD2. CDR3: CASSDTGTSGSNEQFF. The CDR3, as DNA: TGTGCCAGCAGTGATACCGGGACTAGCGGGAGCAATGAGCAGTTCTTC.